This T cell receptor (beta chain) derives from a study of radiation and T cells in renal cell carcinoma. The method was immunoSEQ multiplex PCR; TCRdb's version includes in-frame clones alone and lacks a portion of them. This table holds about 78,000 clones, nearly 90% found once. Germline CDR1 LNHDA, CDR2 SQIVND (reference sequence). Trimming took 4 bases from V and 1 from J, leaving 13 bases between them. The CDR3 has 16 amino acids. The time point is: blood 4 weeks post-SBRT, at nephrectomy. Treatment of the sample: 15 Gy SBRT to primary tumor, nephrectomy 4 weeks later. The source was blood, collected from a patient whose treatment included radiotherapy and nephrectomy. This sequence was found in a woman in her seventies with renal cell carcinoma. The gene calls are TRBV19 and TRBJ2-2, with D possibly TRBD2 on 5 matching bases. DNA for the CDR3: TGTGCCAGTAGTAAAACTAGGACGGGGAACACCGGGGAGCTGTTTTTT. This codes for CASSKTRTGNTGELFF.